A selection of T cell receptor beta chains follows, all from one sample in a study of breast tumors, draining lymph nodes, adjacent tissues. TCRdb reprocessed the multiplex PCR reads with MiXCR, giving one entry per CDR3 protein. Of about 63,000 distinct CDR3 sequences in the sample, around three fifths were seen once. What was sequenced was breast tumor tissue. The receptors derive from a female donor with breast cancer. Some clones in this sample may be carry-over from other donors' samples. The CDR3 runs from the conserved cysteine through the conserved F or W. The order of the fields is clone size, V gene, D gene, J gene, CDR3 protein, CDR3 DNA. A D gene is named only where the DNA matches it firmly. Clone size is shown for a subset of rows, as once, few, many or a class of expanded clone.

abundance: -
v_gene: TRBV20-1
d_gene: TRBD2
j_gene: TRBJ2-7
CDR3aa: CSARPLAGGRYEQYF
CDR3nt: TGCAGTGCTAGGCCTCTAGCGGGGGGGCGGTACGAGCAGTACTTC

abundance: once
v_gene: TRBV6-4
d_gene: TRBD2
j_gene: TRBJ2-2
CDR3aa: CASGDSSGGTGELFF
CDR3nt: TGTGCCAGCGGTGACTCGAGCGGGGGCACTGGGGAGCTGTTTTTT

abundance: many
v_gene: TRBV11-2
d_gene: TRBD2
j_gene: TRBJ2-7
CDR3aa: CASGSGKRSSYEQYF
CDR3nt: TGTGCCAGCGGCAGCGGGAAACGGAGCTCCTACGAGCAGTACTTC

abundance: few
v_gene: TRBV7-9
d_gene: TRBD2
j_gene: TRBJ2-3
CDR3aa: CASSPGLAGVGTDTQYF
CDR3nt: TGTGCAAGCTCCCCGGGACTAGCGGGAGTAGGCACAGATACGCAGTATTTT

abundance: many
v_gene: TRBV7-9
d_gene: TRBD2
j_gene: TRBJ2-3
CDR3aa: CASSLTSGVGTDTQYF
CDR3nt: TGTGCCAGCAGCTTGACTAGCGGGGTAGGAACAGATACGCAGTATTTT

abundance: many
v_gene: TRBV30
d_gene: TRBD2
j_gene: TRBJ2-7
CDR3aa: CAWSKTSGYEQYF
CDR3nt: TGTGCCTGGAGTAAGACTAGCGGGTACGAGCAGTACTTC

abundance: -
v_gene: TRBV6-1
d_gene: -
j_gene: TRBJ1-4
CDR3aa: CAGSYGRGGEKLLF
CDR3nt: TGTGCCGGCAGTTACGGGAGAGGGGGTGAAAAACTGCTTTTT

abundance: -
v_gene: TRBV30
d_gene: -
j_gene: TRBJ2-7
CDR3aa: CAWSVGYEQYF
CDR3nt: TGTGCCTGGAGTGTAGGGTACGAGCAGTACTTC

abundance: once
v_gene: TRBV29-1
d_gene: TRBD2
j_gene: TRBJ2-1
CDR3aa: CSVAGRGSSYNEQFF
CDR3nt: TGCAGCGTAGCCGGGCGGGGGTCATCCTACAATGAGCAGTTCTTC

abundance: -
v_gene: TRBV6-5
d_gene: TRBD1
j_gene: TRBJ2-4
CDR3aa: CASSPGQGKDIQYF
CDR3nt: TGTGCCAGCAGTCCCGGACAGGGAAAGGACATTCAGTACTTC

abundance: many
v_gene: TRBV5-6
d_gene: TRBD1
j_gene: TRBJ1-2
CDR3aa: CASSTGQGAYGYTF
CDR3nt: TGTGCCAGCAGCACCGGACAGGGGGCCTATGGCTACACCTTC

abundance: -
v_gene: TRBV2
d_gene: TRBD2
j_gene: TRBJ2-5
CDR3aa: CASSGLAGGEQETQYF
CDR3nt: TGTGCCAGCAGTGGACTAGCGGGGGGTGAGCAAGAGACCCAGTACTTC

abundance: many
v_gene: TRBV28
d_gene: -
j_gene: TRBJ1-4
CDR3aa: CASSLGDATNEKLFF
CDR3nt: TGTGCCAGCAGTCTGGGTGACGCAACTAATGAAAAACTGTTTTTT